The 27 T cell receptor beta chains presented below share a single source sample, sequenced in a study of human T cells and chemical hapten exposure. Sample time point: patch test 1, 2 weeks after DPC sensitization. As for treatment: therapeutic diphenylcyclopropenone sensitization with weekly scalp DPC. Via MiXCR, TCRdb re-called the RACE reads, giving one row per CDR3 protein. The profile shows 74,000 or so distinct CDR3 sequences, around 10% of them singletons. The sample here was whole blood, taken in connection with sensitization to the hapten diphenylcyclopropenone (DPC). These receptors were collected from a woman aged 45-65 years with alopecia areata. Some clones in this sample may be carry-over from other donors' samples.

The V gene is TRBV29-1, the J gene TRBJ2-1; TRBD2 might be the D (5 bases). The CDR3 extends over 12 amino acids. Germline V gives CDR1 SQVTM, CDR2 ANQGSEA. Trimming shortened V by 6 bases and J by 3 bases, and 9 bases separated the two germline ends. In DNA, the CDR3 is TGCAGCGTGAGCGGTAACTACAATGAGCAGTTCTTC. It specifies CSVSGNYNEQFF.

This clonotype was counted ten times or more. The chain combines TRBV7-9 with TRBJ1-1; D remains unclear. Trimming took off 3 bases at V and 1 base at J, with 9 bases between the two ends. The CDR3 is 14 amino acids. From germline, CDR1 is SEHNR and CDR2 FQNEAQ (reference sequence). The CDR3 spells CASSLWRQNTEAFF. The DNA of the CDR3 is TGTGCCAGCAGCTTGTGGAGACAGAACACTGAAGCTTTCTTT.

This clonotype was counted a few times. This rearrangement joins TRBV19 to TRBJ2-2; 12 bases map to TRBD2. The germline gives CDR1 LNHDA, CDR2 SQIVND (reference sequence). The length of the CDR3 is 17 residues. The V gene end was trimmed by 7 bases and the J gene end by 0 bases; junction bases not matched to a gene: 6. The CDR3 bases are TGTGCCAGTACCCTCTCTAGCGGGAGGGCGAACACCGGGGAGCTGTTTTTT. This encodes CASTLSSGRANTGELFF.

This clonotype turned up a few times. V usage is TRBV5-6 and J usage is TRBJ1-3, with TRBD1 matching 7 bases. This CDR3 spans 15 amino acids. The V gene end was trimmed by 1 base and the J gene end by 0 bases; junction bases not matched to a gene: 1. Germline V gene sequence: CDR1 SGHDT, CDR2 YYEEEE. Here the CDR3 reads CASSLQGDSGNTIYF. In nucleotides, the CDR3 is TGTGCCAGCAGCTTGCAGGGGGACTCTGGAAACACCATATATTTT.

This clonotype was picked up a small number of times. This chain connects TRBV9 to TRBJ1-4; 9 nucleotides agree with TRBD1. This CDR3 has 18 residues. Germline loops: CDR1 SGDLS, CDR2 YYNGEE. V dropped 0 bases and J dropped 0; count of bases not matched to a gene: 6. CDR3 nucleotides: TGTGCCAGCAGCGTAGACCCGACAGGGGGGGCAACTAATGAAAAACTGTTTTTT. This sequence encodes CASSVDPTGGATNEKLFF.

This clonotype has just a few counts. The chain employs TRBV20-1 and TRBJ2-3, with TRBD2 matching over 11 bases. Unmatched junction bases numbered 13, after V lost 6 bases and J lost 2 bases. The CDR3 contains 17 residues. Germline lookup yields CDR1 DFQATT and CDR2 SNEGSKA (reference sequence). The CDR3 sequence: CSAPDRELAGATDTQYF. In DNA form, the CDR3 reads TGCAGTGCGCCGGACAGGGAACTAGCGGGGGCCACAGATACGCAGTATTTT.

This clonotype was counted at least ten times. The chain links TRBV12-3 or TRBV12-4 to TRBJ1-2, with D possibly matching TRBD1 (5 bases). This CDR3 spans 13 amino acids. V was shortened by 5 bases and J by 2 bases, with 9 bases between the two germline ends. The CDR3 spells CASSPQGNYGYTF. In nucleotides, the CDR3 is TGTGCCAGCAGTCCGCAGGGAAACTATGGCTACACCTTC.

The chain carries TRBV7-3 and TRBJ2-1, with D possibly being TRBD2 (6 bases). Germline V lookup: CDR1 SGHTA, CDR2 FQGTGA. The CDR3 has 15 residues. Trimming removed 4 bases at V and 6 bases at J, with 16 bases between. Here the CDR3 reads CASSSSGVEGNEQFF. In DNA, the CDR3 is TGTGCCAGCAGCTCGTCGGGAGTGGAAGGCAATGAGCAGTTCTTC.

V and J are TRBV28 and TRBJ2-7; D could derive from TRBD1 or TRBD2 (5 bases each). Germline assignment: CDR1 MDHEN and CDR2 SYDVKM. Trimming shortened V by 3 bases and J by 2 bases, and 11 bases separated the two germline ends. CDR3 size: 14 residues. CDR3 DNA: TGTGCCAGCAGTTTCGTCGGGGCCCCCTACGAGCAGTACTTC. Protein: CASSFVGAPYEQYF.

The chain recombines TRBV6-5 with TRBJ2-5, with D possibly being TRBD1 (5 bases). The germline CDR1 and CDR2 sequences are MNHEY and SVGAGI. The CDR3 sequence is 13 residues long. The V gene lost 6 bases and the J gene lost 3 bases, with 11 bases spanning the gap. CDR3 amino acids: CASRWGGEETQYF. The CDR3 DNA follows: TGTGCCAGCAGGTGGGGCGGCGAAGAGACCCAGTACTTC.

This rearrangement joins TRBV28 to TRBJ2-1; 8 bases match TRBD2. V shed 3 bases, J shed 8 bases, and the junction held 6 bases outside the gene matches. The CDR3 totals 14 residues. Germline-derived CDR1 and CDR2 are MDHEN and SYDVKM. The CDR3, as DNA: TGTGCCAGCAGTTTCCAGCGGGGGAGCTATGAGCAGTTCTTC. Translation gives CASSFQRGSYEQFF.

This clonotype has a count of ten or more. This rearrangement joins TRBV20-1 to TRBJ2-1; D may correspond to TRBD1 or TRBD2 (5 bases each). The CDR3 runs 15 residues. V was clipped by 3 bases and J by 2 bases, with 14 bases between them. Per the germline V gene, CDR1 is DFQATT and CDR2 is SNEGSKA (reference sequence). DNA for the CDR3: TGCAGTGCTAGGCCCCAGTGGGGGACCTACAATGAGCAGTTCTTC. This translates into CSARPQWGTYNEQFF.

Only a few counts were recorded for this clonotype. This chain joins TRBV12-3 or TRBV12-4 and TRBJ2-5; 10 positions match TRBD2. Trimming took 6 bases from V and 4 from J; bases not matched to a gene: 5. The CDR3 sequence is 14 residues long. In DNA form, the CDR3 reads TGTGCCAGCAGACCTCGACTAGCGGGAGAGACCCAGTACTTC. It specifies CASRPRLAGETQYF.

This chain links TRBV5-5 with TRBJ2-3, with D tentatively TRBD1 (6 bases). The CDR3 sequence is 19 residues long. CDR1 is SGHKS and CDR2 is YYEKEE in the germline V gene (reference sequence). Trimming removed 1 base from V and 0 bases from J, with 21 bases in between. For the CDR3, the DNA is TGTGCCAGCAGCTTGAAGTTGCTAACAGGGATGAGTAGCACAGATACGCAGTATTTT. Residues: CASSLKLLTGMSSTDTQYF.

V usage is TRBV11-2 and J usage is TRBJ2-2; 8 bases agree with TRBD2. V lost 1 base to trimming and J lost 2 bases; unmatched junction nucleotides: 6. This CDR3 spans 17 amino acids. Germline lookup yields CDR1 SGHAT and CDR2 FQNNGV. Here the CDR3 reads CASSLVGSGSNTGELFF. Here the CDR3 DNA reads TGTGCCAGCAGCTTAGTAGGGAGCGGGAGTAACACCGGGGAGCTGTTTTTT.

The chain employs TRBV7-3 and TRBJ2-3, with 13 bases lining up with TRBD2. With 5 bases clipped from V and 4 bases from J, the junction kept 6 bases outside the gene matches. Germline V gene sequence: CDR1 SGHTA, CDR2 FQGTGA. This CDR3 region has 16 residues. In DNA form, the CDR3 reads TGTGCCAGCAGCCATGGACTAGCGGGAGAGGCAGATACGCAGTATTTT. Translating it yields CASSHGLAGEADTQYF.

V and J are TRBV4-2 and TRBJ2-3; D possibly corresponds to TRBD1 (5 bases). Germline values: CDR1 LGHNA, CDR2 YNFKEQ. The V end lost 4 bases, the J end lost 7 bases, and 9 bases lay between the germline ends. The CDR3 loop spans 12 amino acids. For the CDR3, the DNA is TGTGCCAGCAGCCTTGGACAAAATACGCAGTATTTT. Protein product: CASSLGQNTQYF.

This clonotype was detected many times. CDR3 nucleotides: TGTGCCATCCGGAAAGCGGGATCGGCCTACGAGCAGTACTTC. Its protein is CAIRKAGSAYEQYF. This chain uses TRBV10-3 with TRBJ2-7, with 7 bases identical to TRBD2. J was trimmed by 2 bases and V by 8 bases; bases with no gene match: 9. Germline V lookup: CDR1 ENHRY, CDR2 SYGVKD. This CDR3 is built from 14 residues.

Many counts were recorded for this clonotype. The chain employs TRBV20-1 and TRBJ1-5, with 12 nucleotides matching TRBD1. V was pared by 6 bases and J by 2 bases, with 17 bases of the junction left unmatched. Germline CDR1 DFQATT, CDR2 SNEGSKA (reference sequence). This CDR3 region has 19 residues. CDR3 region: CSARHQPGQGAQGNQPQHF. CDR3 nucleotide sequence: TGCAGTGCCCGCCACCAACCGGGACAGGGGGCGCAGGGCAATCAGCCCCAGCATTTT.

This clonotype was found a few times. The gene calls are TRBV4-2 and TRBJ2-1, with D perhaps matching TRBD1 or TRBD2 (5 bases each). Germline CDR1 and CDR2: LGHNA and YNFKEQ. The V gene lost 1 base and the J gene lost 0 bases, with 13 bases spanning the gap. The CDR3 is 17 amino acids. The CDR3 protein is CASSQGNGASSYNEQFF. Here the CDR3 DNA reads TGTGCCAGCAGCCAAGGTAACGGGGCTAGCTCCTACAATGAGCAGTTCTTC.

This clonotype appeared a few times. The chain employs TRBV29-1 and TRBJ2-7, with D perhaps matching TRBD1 (6 bases). V was cut by 4 bases and J by 3 bases, with 13 bases left in between. Germline assignment: CDR1 SQVTM and CDR2 ANQGSEA. This CDR3 is 13 amino acids long. Here the CDR3 reads CSVGTAPLYEQYF. The CDR3, as DNA: TGCAGCGTTGGGACAGCTCCGCTCTACGAGCAGTACTTC.

V and J are TRBV6-5 and TRBJ1-4; unclear D gene. The CDR3 runs to 13 residues. V was cut by 4 bases and J by 8 bases, with 11 bases left in between. Germline CDR1 and CDR2: MNHEY and SVGAGI. The DNA for the CDR3 is TGTGCCAGCAGTTCAGACGGAGGGGAAAAACTGTTTTTT. Its translation is CASSSDGGEKLFF.

This clonotype has a handful of counts. The V gene is TRBV18, the J gene TRBJ2-1; D gene uncertain. The CDR3 has 11 residues. V was clipped by 5 bases and J by 9 bases, with 8 bases between them. The germline gives CDR1 KGHSH, CDR2 LQKENI. CDR3 loop: CASSRVGEQFF. CDR3 bases: TGTGCCAGCTCAAGAGTGGGTGAGCAGTTCTTC.

The rearrangement links TRBV20-1 to TRBJ2-5, with a tentative D call TRBD2 (6 bases). V lost 3 bases and J lost 4, with 9 bases in between. The V gene's germline CDR1 is DFQATT and CDR2 SNEGSKA (reference sequence). The CDR3 runs 12 residues. The CDR3 loop is CSASDSGETQYF. The CDR3 bases are TGCAGTGCTAGTGATAGCGGAGAGACCCAGTACTTC.

The sample holds a few counts of this clonotype. V and J are TRBV29-1 and TRBJ1-3; D is uncertain. Trimming took off 4 bases at V and 4 bases at J, with 11 bases between the two ends. The CDR3 is 13 amino acids. Germline CDR1 is SQVTM and CDR2 is ANQGSEA. The CDR3 loop reads CSVAILEGNTIYF. The CDR3 nucleotides read TGCAGCGTTGCCATCCTAGAAGGAAACACCATATATTTT.

This rearrangement joins TRBV28 to TRBJ2-7; the D call may be TRBD1 or TRBD2 (5 bases each). The germline gives CDR1 MDHEN, CDR2 SYDVKM. V gave up 5 bases and J gave up 3 bases, with 14 bases separating them. The CDR3 contains 14 residues. CDR3 DNA: TGTGCCAGCAGTCCTGGGGACGGAAACTACGAGCAGTACTTC. It specifies CASSPGDGNYEQYF.

This clonotype was observed many times. J is TRBJ2-5 and V is TRBV20-1; no definite D call. This CDR3 contains 12 residues. CDR1 is DFQATT, CDR2 SNEGSKA, per germline (reference sequence). V lost 3 bases and J lost 2, with 7 bases in between. The CDR3 protein is CSASPPQETQYF. The CDR3 coding sequence is TGCAGTGCTAGTCCCCCGCAAGAGACCCAGTACTTC.